The clone carrying this T cell receptor (beta chain) was detected only a few times. Its antigen is undetermined. This record belongs to a study of CD8 T cells in ankylosing spondylitis. MiXCR was run by TCRdb on the 5' RACE reads, yielding one entry per CDR3 protein. The table lists around 250,000 distinct CDR3 sequences, 32% of them singletons. Study-level findings and limits: One TCR beta motif, made up of roughly 8 highly homologous variants, appeared characteristic of ankylosing spondylitis blood.

Input material: blood, either unsorted or a sorted T cell fraction (not recorded which). This TCR was recovered from a male donor with ankylosing spondylitis or in good health (not recorded which).

For the CDR3, the DNA is TGTGCCAGCAGCACTACTATGGACAGGGGGGACTCTTACGAGCAGTACTTC. Translated, it gives CASSTTMDRGDSYEQYF. The rearrangement uses TRBV6-1 and TRBJ2-7; 10 bases match TRBD1. The J segment lost 4 bases and the V segment lost 6 bases, leaving 15 bases of the junction unmatched. The CDR3 covers 17 residues. Germline V gives CDR1 MNHNS, CDR2 SASEGT.